Following are 5 T cell receptor beta chains from one sample sequenced in a study of T-cell memory formation after mild COVID-19. Each CDR3 protein is one row after TCRdb ran MiXCR on the 5' RACE reads. The repertoire includes 250,000 to 350,000 distinct CDR3 sequences, approximately 19% of them detected once, and roughly 21% sits in the top ten. The sequenced material came from PBMCs or a T cell subset sorted from them (not recorded which). The receptors derive from a man younger than 30 who had mild COVID-19 (a few samples of this study predate the infection). Cell type and time point are not known.

The chain recombines TRBV20-1 with TRBJ1-1; possible D gene TRBD1, 5 bases. The CDR3 runs 14 residues. Trimming shortened V by 2 bases and J by 10 bases, and 20 bases separated the two germline ends. CDR1 DFQATT and CDR2 SNEGSKA come from the germline V gene (reference sequence). CDR3 nucleotides: TGCAGTGCTAGACAGACCGGGGCCGGGGGATCAGCTTTCTTT. It translates to CSARQTGAGGSAFF.

The CDR3 reads CSAGLAGDLTDTQYF. In DNA form, the CDR3 reads TGCAGTGCTGGTCTAGCGGGGGACCTCACAGATACGCAGTATTTT. The gene calls are TRBV20-1 and TRBJ2-3, with 10 bases fitting TRBD2. Germline trimming cut 5 bases from V and 2 bases from J; bases unmatched to any gene: 7. The CDR3 spans 15 residues. CDR1 is DFQATT and CDR2 is SNEGSKA in the germline V gene (reference sequence).

In DNA, the CDR3 is TGCGCCAGCAGCCAAGATCGATACGAGCAGTACGTC. Protein product: CASSQDRYEQYV. The chain has TRBV4-1 and TRBJ2-7; D uncertain. This CDR3 has 12 residues. The germline V gene encodes CDR1 MGHRA and CDR2 YSYEKL. V lost 0 bases, J lost 4 bases, and 4 bases lay in between.

This chain joins TRBV7-3 and TRBJ2-3, with TRBD2 matching 8 bases. The CDR3 length is 15 residues. V gave up 5 bases and J gave up 6 bases; unmatched junction bases: 10. Germline assignment: CDR1 SGHTA and CDR2 FQGTGA. For the CDR3, the DNA is TGTGCCAGCAGCCCTACCGGGACTAGTCGGGATACGCAGTATTTT. The encoded protein is CASSPTGTSRDTQYF. Full variable domain (remainder filled in from reference TRBV7-3 and TRBJ2-3): GAGVSQTPSNKVTEKGKYVELRCDPISGHTALYWYRQSLGQGPEFLIYFQGTGAADDSGLPNDRFFAVRPEGSVSTLKIQRTERGDSAVYLCASSPTGTSRDTQYFGPGTRLTVL.

The V call is TRBV5-1, the J call TRBJ1-2; tentatively, D is TRBD1 (5 bases). CDR3 size: 12 residues. Germline CDR1 is SGHRS and CDR2 is YFSETQ. With 1 base removed from V and 10 bases from J, the gap between germline ends came to 11 bases. The chain's CDR3 is CASSLSQDTYTF. In nucleotides, the CDR3 is TGCGCCAGCAGCTTGTCACAGGACACCTACACCTTC.